Presented here are 8 T cell receptor beta chains from one specimen sequenced in a study of blood T cell repertoires in COVID-19. Clones were sequenced by immunoSEQ multiplex PCR, and TCRdb holds only the in-frame ones, with some missing. The sample records approximately 400,000 clones, roughly 77% being singletons. Sequenced sample: peripheral blood. The receptors stem from a human donor with acute or convalescent COVID-19. The donor label of this sample is uncertain.

This chain links TRBV5-1 with TRBJ1-6; 9 nucleotides align to TRBD1. This CDR3 contains 14 residues. With 7 bases clipped from V and 12 bases from J, the junction kept 11 bases outside the gene matches. CDR1 SGHRS and CDR2 YFSETQ come from the germline V gene. The CDR3, as DNA: TGCGCCAGCGGACCGGGACAGGGTTTAAAACCCCTCCACTTT. Amino acids: CASGPGQGLKPLHF.

V is TRBV6-4 and J is TRBJ1-5; TRBD1 might be the D (6 bases). The germline V gene has CDR1 MRHNA and CDR2 SNTAGT. This CDR3 is 16 amino acids long. Trimming left V 7 bases short and J 5 bases short, with 21 bases between. CDR3 in DNA: TGTGCCAGCACCAGAATCAGGGGCAGGGGAGATCAGCCCCAGCATTTT. Translated, it gives CASTRIRGRGDQPQHF.

The chain uses TRBV19 and TRBJ1-4, with D perhaps TRBD1 (6 bases). V lost 6 bases and J lost 0, with 8 bases in between. Germline lookup yields CDR1 LNHDA and CDR2 SQIVND (reference sequence). This CDR3 has 14 residues. The DNA of the CDR3 is TGTGCCAGTAGACGGACAGCAACTAATGAAAAACTGTTTTTT. Translated, it gives CASRRTATNEKLFF. Combining the CDR3 with reference TRBV19 and TRBJ1-4 gives the whole variable domain DGGITQSPKYLFRKEGQNVTLSCEQNLNHDAMYWYRQDPGQGLRLIYYSQIVNDFQKGDIAEGYSVSREKKESFPLTVTSAQKNPTAFYLCASRRTATNEKLFFGSGTQLSVL.

V is TRBV7-6 and J is TRBJ1-4; 8 bases agree with TRBD1. After removal of 7 bases from V and 5 bases from J, the junction contained 9 bases not matched to a gene. This CDR3 region has 15 residues. Germline lookup yields CDR1 SGHVS and CDR2 FNYEAQ. The CDR3 nucleotides read TGTGCCAGCACCGCCGGGACAGGAAAAAATGAAAAACTGTTTTTT. Translation gives CASTAGTGKNEKLFF.

This clone was seen only a few times. This sequence joins TRBV5-1 and TRBJ2-5; 7 nucleotides line up with TRBD1. Trimming cost V 4 bases and J 0 bases; bases outside gene matches: 6. The CDR3 is 15 amino acids. Germline-derived CDR1 and CDR2 are SGHRS and YFSETQ. This chain's CDR3 is CASSHGTDYQETQYF. The CDR3 DNA is TGCGCCAGCAGCCACGGGACAGACTACCAAGAGACCCAGTACTTC.

V usage is TRBV19 and J usage is TRBJ2-7; 7 bases align to TRBD2. J lost 0 bases, V lost 5 bases, and 10 bases had no gene match. Germline values: CDR1 LNHDA, CDR2 SQIVND (reference sequence). There are 16 residues in the CDR3. CDR3 amino acids: CASSPPKGDYSYEQYF. The CDR3 DNA sequence: TGTGCCAGTAGTCCGCCGAAAGGGGACTACTCCTACGAGCAGTACTTC.

V gene TRBV3-1 (or the pseudogene TRBV3-2) combines with J gene TRBJ1-1; 11 bases match TRBD1. Trimming took 4 bases from V and 10 from J; bases not matched to a gene: 8. The CDR3 runs to 14 residues. CDR1 and CDR2 from the germline V gene are LGHDT and YNNKEL (reference sequence). The CDR3 protein is CASSPSDRGRRAFF. The CDR3 DNA reads as TGTGCCAGCAGCCCTTCGGACAGGGGGCGGAGAGCTTTCTTT.

The chain couples TRBV28 to TRBJ2-5, with 13 positions matching TRBD2. This CDR3 has 19 residues. The V segment lost 1 base and the J segment 1 base; nucleotides outside the gene matches: 9. Germline V CDR1 and CDR2: MDHEN, SYDVKM. The CDR3, as DNA: TGTGCCAGCAGTTTATCTCTTGGGCGGACTAGCGGGGGCCAAGAGACCCAGTACTTC. Translated: CASSLSLGRTSGGQETQYF.